These T cell receptor beta chains were read from a single sample in a study of blood T cells in healthy people across ages. MiXCR, run by TCRdb on the 5' RACE reads, gives a single entry per CDR3 protein. This sample has around 800,000 distinct CDR3 sequences, with more than 40% found just once. The sample consisted of blood. The receptor source for this set is a man aged 55 to 70 in good health. Both conserved end residues are part of each CDR3. The D gene is left open where the match is weak.

TRBV2	TRBJ2-5	-	CASSATGTPGQETQYF
TRBV25-1	TRBJ2-4	TRBD2	CASSESSSGNIQYF
TRBV2	TRBJ2-4	-	CASSGTVFSKNIQYF
TRBV2	TRBJ2-3	TRBD1	CARAGTGGTDTQYF
TRBV20-1	TRBJ2-1	-	CSPGGPDEQFF
TRBV18	TRBJ2-7	TRBD2	CASSPPGLAGSSSYEQYF
TRBV7-9	TRBJ1-2	TRBD1	CASSIGQGPYGYTF
TRBV2	TRBJ2-6	-	CARGGGANVLTF
TRBV4-1	TRBJ2-5	-	CASSVGIYNEQYF
TRBV7-9	TRBJ2-1	-	CASSQPLANEQFF
TRBV27	TRBJ2-5	-	CASRDHAGETQYF
TRBV6-6	TRBJ2-1	-	CASSRLSPNHEQFF
TRBV6-1	TRBJ2-3	-	CASTREDTQYF
TRBV4-3	TRBJ1-6	TRBD1	CASRQGGQGNSPLHF
TRBV3-1	TRBJ2-1	-	CASSQDLGLGSSYNEQFF
TRBV7-9	TRBJ1-2	-	CASSPSTGFYGYTF
TRBV7-9	TRBJ1-1	TRBD1	CASSTQDRTTEAFF
TRBV20-1	TRBJ2-1	TRBD2	CSARGGGSSYNEQFF
TRBV6-5	TRBJ2-3	-	CASLFSNTQYF
TRBV7-2	TRBJ2-5	-	CASSLGVVTQYF
TRBV6-6	TRBJ1-5	-	CASSSTATGSNQPQHF
TRBV11-1	TRBJ1-2	TRBD1	CANLPGQGAEGYTF
TRBV6-5	TRBJ1-1	TRBD1	CASSYSRQGTEAFF
TRBV4-1	TRBJ1-2	-	CASSQNSRDNYGYTF
TRBV6-2/TRBV6-3	TRBJ2-1	TRBD1	CASRGQEVDEQFF
TRBV7-2	TRBJ1-1	-	CASSLDRDTYMNTEAFF
TRBV10-3	TRBJ1-4	-	CAISEGGTENEKLFF
TRBV4-3	TRBJ2-7	-	CASSQEMGTVYEQYF